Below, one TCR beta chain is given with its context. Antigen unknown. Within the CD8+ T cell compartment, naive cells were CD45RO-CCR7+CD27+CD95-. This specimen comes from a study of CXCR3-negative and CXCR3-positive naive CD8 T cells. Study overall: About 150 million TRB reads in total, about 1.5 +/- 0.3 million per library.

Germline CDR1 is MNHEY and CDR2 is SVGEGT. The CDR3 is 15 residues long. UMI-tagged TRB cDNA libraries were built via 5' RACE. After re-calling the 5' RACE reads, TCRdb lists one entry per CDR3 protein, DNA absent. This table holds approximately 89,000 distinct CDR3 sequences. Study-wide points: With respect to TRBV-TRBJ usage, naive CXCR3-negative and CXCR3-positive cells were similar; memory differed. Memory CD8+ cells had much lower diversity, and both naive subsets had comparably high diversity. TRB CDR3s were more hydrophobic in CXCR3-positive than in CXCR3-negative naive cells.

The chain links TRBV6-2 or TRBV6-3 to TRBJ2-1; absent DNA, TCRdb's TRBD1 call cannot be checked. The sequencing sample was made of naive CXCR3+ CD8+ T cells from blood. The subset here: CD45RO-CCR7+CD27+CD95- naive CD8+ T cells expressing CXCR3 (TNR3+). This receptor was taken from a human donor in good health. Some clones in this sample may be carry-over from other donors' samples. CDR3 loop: CASSYGGGFGIEQFF.